A selection of T cell receptor beta chains follows, all from one sample in a study of human T cells and chemical hapten exposure. TCRdb reprocessed the RACE reads via MiXCR and lists one record per CDR3 protein. The sample includes around 67,000 distinct CDR3 sequences, 7.5% to 9.5% of them seen just once. Sequenced here: whole blood, sampled in connection with sensitization to the hapten diphenylcyclopropenone (DPC). These receptors were taken from a woman aged 50 to 60 with alopecia areata. Some clones in this sample may be carry-over from other donors' samples. The CDR3 runs from the conserved cysteine through the conserved F or W. Fields, in order: J gene, D gene, clone size, V gene, CDR3 DNA, CDR3 protein. The D gene is left open where the match is weak. Where a row states a size, it is once, few, many or the class of an expanded clone; other rows omit it.

J gene: TRBJ2-3
D gene: NA
clone size: NA
V gene: TRBV18
CDR3 DNA: TGTGCCAGCTCACCCCCTACGAAGTCCGATACGCAGTATTTT
CDR3 protein: CASSPPTKSDTQYF

J gene: TRBJ2-7
D gene: NA
clone size: NA
V gene: TRBV4-1
CDR3 DNA: TGCGCCAGCAGCGTCGGGGAAGGATACGAGCAGTACTTC
CDR3 protein: CASSVGEGYEQYF

J gene: TRBJ1-5
D gene: NA
clone size: few
V gene: TRBV5-1
CDR3 DNA: TGCGCCAGCAGCCCCGACGGGGTCAATCAGCCCCAGCATTTT
CDR3 protein: CASSPDGVNQPQHF

J gene: TRBJ1-2
D gene: TRBD1
clone size: few
V gene: TRBV5-1
CDR3 DNA: TGCGCCAGCAGCTTGGGGGACAGGGACGAAATTTACACCTTC
CDR3 protein: CASSLGDRDEIYTF

J gene: TRBJ1-2
D gene: NA
clone size: many
V gene: TRBV21-1
CDR3 DNA: TGTGCCAGCAGCAAAATGTCAGATCTTGGCTATGGCTACACCTTC
CDR3 protein: CASSKMSDLGYGYTF

J gene: TRBJ2-3
D gene: NA
clone size: few
V gene: TRBV14
CDR3 DNA: TGTGCCAGCAGCCTAGACTCCTCCCGGGCAGATACGCAGTATTTT
CDR3 protein: CASSLDSSRADTQYF

J gene: TRBJ2-7
D gene: TRBD2
clone size: NA
V gene: TRBV20-1
CDR3 DNA: TGCAGTGCAAGTAGCGGGAGTCGGGGGGAGCAGTACTTC
CDR3 protein: CSASSGSRGEQYF

J gene: TRBJ2-3
D gene: TRBD1
clone size: few
V gene: TRBV5-5
CDR3 DNA: TGTGCCAGCAGCTCCCGGGACAGAAGCACAGATACGCAGTATTTT
CDR3 protein: CASSSRDRSTDTQYF

J gene: TRBJ2-7
D gene: TRBD2
clone size: few
V gene: TRBV4-2
CDR3 DNA: TGTGCCAGCAGCCAAGGGGCTAGCGGGGCTTACGAGCAGTACTTC
CDR3 protein: CASSQGASGAYEQYF

J gene: TRBJ2-1
D gene: NA
clone size: few
V gene: TRBV12-3/TRBV12-4
CDR3 DNA: TGTGCCAGCACCAGTTTGTCCTACAATGAGCAGTTCTTC
CDR3 protein: CASTSLSYNEQFF

J gene: TRBJ2-2
D gene: NA
clone size: many
V gene: TRBV24-1
CDR3 DNA: TGTGCCACCAGTGATCAAACAAGTAACACCGGGGAGCTGTTTTTT
CDR3 protein: CATSDQTSNTGELFF

J gene: TRBJ2-7
D gene: TRBD2
clone size: NA
V gene: TRBV10-3
CDR3 DNA: TGTGCCATCAGTGTAGGGACTAGCGTCAGCCCTATCCACGAGCAGTACTTC
CDR3 protein: CAISVGTSVSPIHEQYF

J gene: TRBJ2-7
D gene: NA
clone size: few
V gene: TRBV7-2
CDR3 DNA: TGTGCCACCAGTCCAGGGCTCGGCTCCTACGAGCAGTACTTC
CDR3 protein: CATSPGLGSYEQYF